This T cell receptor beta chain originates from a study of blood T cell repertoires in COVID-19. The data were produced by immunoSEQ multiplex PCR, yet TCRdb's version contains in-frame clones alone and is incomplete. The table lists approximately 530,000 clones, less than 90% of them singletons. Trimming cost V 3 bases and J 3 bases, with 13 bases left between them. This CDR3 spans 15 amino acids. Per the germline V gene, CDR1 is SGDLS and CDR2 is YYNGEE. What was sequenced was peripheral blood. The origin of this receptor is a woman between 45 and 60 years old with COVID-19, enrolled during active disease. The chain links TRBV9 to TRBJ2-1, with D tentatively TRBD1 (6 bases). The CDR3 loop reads CASSAFQGNYNEQFF. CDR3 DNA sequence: TGTGCCAGCAGCGCGTTCCAGGGGAACTACAATGAGCAGTTCTTC.